This T cell receptor (beta chain) emerged from a study of regulatory T cells in long-lasting Graves disease. In the study overall: Graves' patients, diagnosed recently, had received antithyroid drugs under 3 months. Overall study results and limits: Favored usage of TRBV28, TRBJ1-2 and TRBJ2-5 was recorded in persistent disease.

V was clipped by 4 bases and J by 9 bases, with 12 bases between them. Germline V CDR1 and CDR2: MNHEY, SVGEGT. The CDR3 is 12 amino acids. This clonotype was seen at least ten times. Its antigen is not known. Through Arm-PCR of CDR3 regions and iRepertoire HTBI primers, TCR beta libraries were built. One entry per CDR3 protein results from TCRdb running MiXCR on the multiplex PCR reads. The table records 350,000 to 450,000 distinct CDR3 sequences, approximately 15% of them present only once. Time point noted: newly diagnosed GD, antithyroid drugs for less than 3 months. Generation of the TCR library employed RNA extracted from PBMCs. These data also featured in a second study, about T cells in Graves' hyperthyroidism and ophthalmopathy. As that study records: For the diagnoses, clinical symptoms, serum thyroxine and TRAb, thyroid ultrasound and orbital computed tomography were used.

The receptor was derived from a woman in her thirties or forties with Graves disease. The sample in question was peripheral blood mononuclear cells (PBMCs), obtained at new diagnosis, from a patient treated with antithyroid drugs. V usage is TRBV6-2 or TRBV6-3 and J usage is TRBJ1-1; weak D call: TRBD1 (6 bases). In nucleotides, the CDR3 is TGTGCCAGCAGTTTCGACAGGCATCAAGCTTTCTTT. Encoded protein: CASSFDRHQAFF.